These 29 T cell receptor beta chains share one sample of origin, sequenced in a study of patients and donors after allogeneic stem cell transplantation. TCRdb redid the calling of the RT-PCR reads with MiXCR, one entry per CDR3 protein. The data show approximately 17,000 distinct CDR3 sequences, with around a quarter seen just once and around 35% held by the top ten. Sequenced: blood, either unsorted or a sorted T cell fraction (not recorded which). These receptors came from a human donor who was either an allogeneic HSCT recipient or a stem cell or donor lymphocyte infusion donor (not recorded which). It is not recorded whose cells these are; they may come from a transplant donor.

This chain uses TRBV6-5 with TRBJ1-4; TRBD1 is a possible D gene (6 bases). Trimming left V 4 bases short and J 7 bases short, with 16 bases between. This CDR3 has 15 residues. CDR1 and CDR2 (germline): MNHEY, SVGAGI. The CDR3 sequence: CASSSLSRDTEKLFF. The CDR3, as DNA: TGTGCCAGCAGTTCCCTCTCCCGGGACACTGAAAAACTGTTTTTT.

The table lists this clonotype with a few counts. The chain recombines TRBV10-3 with TRBJ1-5; D is unclear. The germline CDR1 and CDR2 sequences are ENHRY and SYGVKD. The V and J ends lost 2 bases and 1 base respectively, with 6 bases between them. The CDR3 loop spans 14 amino acids. In nucleotides, the CDR3 is TGTGCCATCAGTGAGGAATGGAGCAATCAGCCCCAGCATTTT. Protein sequence: CAISEEWSNQPQHF.

The gene calls are TRBV5-1 and TRBJ1-4; D is ambiguous. The CDR3 contains 15 residues. V was pared by 0 bases and J by 5 bases, with 11 bases between. The germline V gene encodes CDR1 SGHRS and CDR2 YFSETQ. The CDR3 region is CASSLEATLNEKLFF. The CDR3 nucleotides read TGCGCCAGCAGCTTGGAGGCAACCCTGAATGAAAAACTGTTTTTT.

This sequence joins TRBV12-3 or TRBV12-4 and TRBJ1-4; D gene ambiguous. The ends were cut back, 2 bases at V and 7 bases at J, with 8 bases in the middle. The CDR3 is 13 amino acids. The CDR3 region is CASSLKGGEKLFF. The CDR3 region has the DNA TGTGCCAGCAGTTTAAAGGGCGGTGAAAAACTGTTTTTT.

This clonotype appeared many times. This chain's CDR3 is CASSTQGRQPQHF. CDR3 sequence (DNA): TGTGCCAGCAGCACCCAAGGGCGGCAGCCCCAGCATTTT. V is TRBV13 and J is TRBJ1-5; unclear D gene. The CDR3 runs 13 residues. The V gene's germline CDR1 is PRHDT and CDR2 FYEKMQ (reference sequence). The V end was cut by 5 bases, the J end by 7 bases, with 12 bases between.

The chain carries TRBV20-1 and TRBJ1-1; perhaps TRBD1 as D (5 bases). This CDR3 spans 16 amino acids. Germline V lookup: CDR1 DFQATT, CDR2 SNEGSKA (reference sequence). Trimming took off 3 bases at V and 5 bases at J, with 22 bases between the two ends. The CDR3 reads CSARGGTRRVRTEAFF. In nucleotides, the CDR3 is TGCAGTGCTAGGGGTGGAACCCGCAGGGTTAGGACTGAAGCTTTCTTT.

This clonotype was picked up a small number of times. The rearrangement joins TRBV19 to TRBJ1-1; tentative D call: TRBD1 (5 bases). Germline assignment: CDR1 LNHDA and CDR2 SQIVND (reference sequence). V was pared by 3 bases and J by 7 bases, with 6 bases between. The CDR3 has 11 residues. The CDR3 spells CASSMRGEAFF. CDR3 nucleotide sequence: TGTGCCAGTAGTATGAGGGGTGAAGCTTTCTTT.

Only a few counts were recorded for this clonotype. V usage is TRBV27 and J usage is TRBJ1-1; TRBD1 aligns across 10 bases. Germline values: CDR1 MNHEY, CDR2 SMNVEV (reference sequence). J gave up 4 bases and V 3 bases, and 2 bases lay outside the gene matches. This CDR3 spans 14 amino acids. CDR3: CASSLGTGVTEAFF. The CDR3 nucleotides are TGTGCCAGCAGTTTGGGGACAGGGGTCACTGAAGCTTTCTTT.

This clonotype came up once. V usage is TRBV14 and J usage is TRBJ2-1, with 11 bases that match TRBD2. The CDR3 has 16 amino acids. Trimming removed 4 bases from V and 6 bases from J; junction bases left unmatched: 8. Germline CDR1 SGHDN, CDR2 FVKESK. The CDR3 reads CASSPIAGGPGNEQFF. The CDR3, as DNA: TGTGCCAGCAGCCCCATAGCGGGGGGGCCCGGCAATGAGCAGTTCTTC.

This clonotype was picked up a small number of times. The V call is TRBV5-1, the J call TRBJ1-1; 10 bases are shared with TRBD1. V lost 4 bases to trimming and J lost 1 base; unmatched junction nucleotides: 1. Germline CDR1 reads SGHRS; CDR2 reads YFSETQ. This CDR3 is built from 14 residues. CDR3 residues: CASSRDRGNTEAFF. In nucleotides, the CDR3 is TGCGCCAGCAGCCGGGACAGGGGGAACACTGAAGCTTTCTTT.

This clonotype was found a few times. The chain recombines TRBV12-3 or TRBV12-4 with TRBJ1-4, with D hard to call. CDR3 length equals 16 residues. V gave up 4 bases and J gave up 4 bases, with 16 bases separating them. Here the CDR3 reads CASSSSVKGFNEKLFF. As DNA, the CDR3 is TGTGCCAGCAGTTCCTCCGTCAAAGGGTTTAATGAAAAACTGTTTTTT.

This rearrangement joins TRBV7-3 to TRBJ1-1, with D uncertain. CDR3 length: 14 residues. Per germline, CDR1 SGHTA and CDR2 FQGTGA. Trimming took off 5 bases at V and 2 bases at J, with 12 bases between the two ends. CDR3 sequence: CASSPNGVNTEAFF. The CDR3 region has the DNA TGTGCCAGCAGCCCTAATGGGGTTAACACTGAAGCTTTCTTT. The full variable domain, its missing parts supplied by reference TRBV7-3 and TRBJ1-1, is GAGVSQTPSNKVTEKGKYVELRCDPISGHTALYWYRQSLGQGPEFLIYFQGTGAADDSGLPNDRFFAVRPEGSVSTLKIQRTERGDSAVYLCASSPNGVNTEAFFGQGTRLTVV.

This clonotype was found a few times. This chain joins TRBV6-6 and TRBJ1-5; a possible D gene is TRBD1 (5 bases). The V and J ends lost 7 bases and 6 bases respectively, with 13 bases between them. The CDR3 totals 13 residues. The V gene's germline CDR1 is MNHNY and CDR2 SVGAGI (reference sequence). This CDR3 is CASMMVGGQPQHF. The CDR3 nucleotides read TGTGCCAGCATGATGGTGGGGGGTCAGCCCCAGCATTTT.

The chain joins TRBV7-9 to TRBJ1-2, with a weak D call TRBD1 (5 bases). Trimming cost V 5 bases and J 4 bases, with 20 bases left between them. Germline assignment: CDR1 SEHNR and CDR2 FQNEAQ (reference sequence). CDR3 length: 16 amino acids. This CDR3 reads CASSPQGSRTAYGYTF. The CDR3 nucleotides are TGTGCCAGCAGCCCCCAGGGATCCCGGACCGCCTATGGCTACACCTTC.

Judged by abundance, this clonotype is medium-sized. The chain has TRBV5-1 and TRBJ1-1; 11 bases match TRBD1. Unmatched junction bases numbered 8, after V lost 4 bases and J lost 3 bases. Per germline, CDR1 SGHRS and CDR2 YFSETQ. CDR3 size: 16 residues. CDR3 residues: CASSAGQGVLDTEAFF. The CDR3 coding sequence is TGCGCCAGCAGCGCGGGACAGGGGGTTTTGGACACTGAAGCTTTCTTT.

The V and J genes are TRBV19 and TRBJ1-5; D unresolved. Germline CDR1 reads LNHDA; CDR2 reads SQIVND (reference sequence). This CDR3 has 12 residues. V gave up 3 bases and J gave up 4 bases, with 4 bases separating them. CDR3 residues: CASSIRNQPQHF. Written as DNA, the CDR3 is TGTGCCAGTAGTATCCGAAATCAGCCCCAGCATTTT.

The gene calls are TRBV7-9 and TRBJ1-2; unclear D gene. The V gene lost 0 bases and the J gene lost 3 bases, with 23 bases spanning the gap. The CDR3 is made up of 19 amino acids. Looked up from germline, CDR1 is SEHNR and CDR2 is FQNEAQ (reference sequence). The CDR3 protein is CASSLASGVEFLKYYGYTF. The CDR3 region has the DNA TGTGCCAGCAGCTTAGCCTCCGGGGTAGAATTTTTGAAATACTATGGCTACACCTTC. Full variable domain (missing parts from reference TRBV7-9 and TRBJ1-2): DTGVSQNPRHKITKRGQNVTFRCDPISEHNRLYWYRQTLGQGPEFLTYFQNEAQLEKSRLLSDRFSAERPKGSFSTLEIQRTEQGDSAMYLCASSLASGVEFLKYYGYTFGSGTRLTVV.

The chain recombines TRBV28 with TRBJ1-6; D is uncertain. The V end lost 9 bases, the J end lost 0 bases, and 15 bases lay between the germline ends. This CDR3 has 16 amino acids. In germline, CDR1 is MDHEN, CDR2 SYDVKM. CDR3 sequence (DNA): TGTGCCAGTGGGCCCTTGGGAAGCTCCTATAATTCACCCCTCCACTTT. Translated: CASGPLGSSYNSPLHF.

By proportion, this clonotype is medium-sized. The chain recombines TRBV11-2 with TRBJ1-1, with a tentative D call TRBD1 (5 bases). The germline V gene has CDR1 SGHAT and CDR2 FQNNGV. V was cut by 6 bases and J by 3 bases, with 26 bases left in between. The CDR3 is 18 residues long. The CDR3 here is CASRQFGPRETGHTEAFF. The CDR3 bases are TGTGCCAGCAGGCAATTCGGGCCCCGGGAAACAGGACACACTGAAGCTTTCTTT.

The rearrangement links TRBV7-9 to TRBJ2-4; 7 bases match TRBD1. Per the germline V gene, CDR1 is SEHNR and CDR2 is FQNEAQ (reference sequence). The CDR3 sequence is 16 residues long. The J segment lost 3 bases and the V segment lost 5 bases, leaving 10 bases of the junction unmatched. The CDR3 spells CASSVTGVLNKNIQYF. The CDR3 bases are TGTGCCAGCAGCGTCACAGGGGTTTTGAACAAAAACATTCAGTACTTC.

J is TRBJ1-2 and V is TRBV28; 7 positions match TRBD1. The CDR3 consists of 14 residues. CDR1 and CDR2 from the germline V gene are MDHEN and SYDVKM. V trimming: 1 base; J trimming: 7 bases; junction bases outside the gene matches: 6. The DNA for the CDR3 is TGTGCCAGCAGTTTATACCGGACAGGCCCTGGCTACACCTTC. As protein: CASSLYRTGPGYTF.

A remark on this clonotype: Since the CDR3 does not end with the conserved phenylalanine or tryptophan, this likely comes from a read error. The chain uses TRBV7-9 and TRBJ1-1; the D is unclear. Trimming cost V 8 bases and J 4 bases, with 8 bases left between them. Germline V gene sequence: CDR1 SEHNR, CDR2 FQNEAQ (reference sequence). The CDR3 totals 11 residues. The CDR3 DNA is TGTGCCAGCGATATTGGCACTGAAGCTTTCCTT. Protein sequence: CASDIGTEAFL.

As for this clonotype: The DNA is left out, because the CDR3 cannot be placed on it with certainty; the CDR3 is given as TCRdb lists it. The chain couples TRBV5-1 to TRBJ1-6. Termini included, the CDR3 measures 15 amino acids. Germline V lookup: CDR1 SGHRS, CDR2 YFSETQ. This CDR3 reads CASSSSTSTNSPLHF.

This clonotype came up many times. This chain connects TRBV24-1 to TRBJ1-2, with D hard to call. Trimming took 4 bases from V and 2 from J, leaving 7 bases between them. Germline V CDR1 and CDR2: KGHDR, SFDVKD. This CDR3 has 13 residues. CDR3 coding DNA: TGTGCCACCAGTGAACCTGAGAACTATGGCTACACCTTC. It translates to CATSEPENYGYTF.

This clonotype was counted a few times. The chain employs TRBV7-2 and TRBJ1-1; 7 bases map to TRBD1. The CDR3 totals 14 residues. The J segment lost 7 bases and the V segment lost 1 base, leaving 6 bases of the junction unmatched. The germline gives CDR1 SGHTA, CDR2 FQGNSA. DNA for the CDR3: TGTGCCAGCAGCTTAGGGGACAGTTCTGTTGAAGCTTTCTTT. Translation: CASSLGDSSVEAFF.

The chain is built from TRBV5-6 and TRBJ1-2; a possible D gene is TRBD1 (6 bases). Trimming stripped 4 bases from V and 4 bases from J, with 14 bases between. From germline, CDR1 is SGHDT and CDR2 YYEEEE. The CDR3 loop spans 14 amino acids. CDR3 amino acids: CASSPTGQTYGYTF. The CDR3 region has the DNA TGTGCCAGCAGCCCCACAGGACAGACCTATGGCTACACCTTC.

The chain couples TRBV12-3 or TRBV12-4 to TRBJ2-5; D ambiguous. Trimming took 0 bases from V and 0 from J, leaving 2 bases between them. The CDR3 is 13 residues long. The CDR3 here is CASSLADQETQYF. For the CDR3, the DNA is TGTGCCAGCAGTTTAGCGGACCAAGAGACCCAGTACTTC.

The genes are TRBV7-9 and TRBJ1-2, with a tentative D call TRBD1 (5 bases). From germline, CDR1 is SEHNR and CDR2 FQNEAQ (reference sequence). CDR3 length: 15 residues. The germline V and J ends were trimmed by 1 base and 2 bases, with 11 bases remaining between them. The CDR3 loop reads CASSLGGTLNYGYTF. CDR3 coding DNA: TGTGCCAGCAGCTTAGGGGGGACCCTGAACTATGGCTACACCTTC.

This clonotype was found a few times. The chain combines TRBV5-6 with TRBJ1-4; tentatively, D is TRBD1 (5 bases). Germline V gene lookup returns CDR1 SGHDT and CDR2 YYEEEE. The CDR3 totals 16 residues. Between the trimmed V and J ends, which lost 0 bases and 3 bases, there was a span of 12 bases. The DNA for the CDR3 is TGTGCCAGCAGCTTGGTAAGGGACGTGGCTAATGAAAAACTGTTTTTT. This gives the protein CASSLVRDVANEKLFF.